One and the same sample provided the 18 T cell receptor beta chains below, sequenced in a study of blood T cell repertoires in COVID-19. Sequencing used immunoSEQ multiplex PCR; TCRdb keeps in-frame clones, though not all of them. Among 90,000 or so clones, about 90% were seen once, and the ten largest hold more than 1.5%. The sample taken for sequencing was peripheral blood. Source of these receptors: a human donor with active COVID-19. The donor label of this sample is uncertain.

CDR3 coding DNA: TGTGCCAGCAGCGTAAGGAGCGGGGGGACAGATACGCAGTATTTT. Its protein product is CASSVRSGGTDTQYF. V and J are TRBV9 and TRBJ2-3; 9 bases are shared with TRBD2. The germline V gene encodes CDR1 SGDLS and CDR2 YYNGEE. The CDR3 is 15 amino acids. V shed 1 base, J shed 3 bases, and the junction held 3 bases outside the gene matches.

This clone is a singleton in its sample. The V call is TRBV4-1, the J call TRBJ2-7; 10 nucleotides agree with TRBD1. J lost 2 bases, V lost 3 bases, and 7 bases had no gene match. This CDR3 is 16 amino acids long. Germline-derived CDR1 and CDR2 are MGHRA and YSYEKL. The CDR3 nucleotides are TGCGCCAGCAGCCATCTTATAGGGACAGGGGCCTACGAGCAGTACTTC. It is translated as CASSHLIGTGAYEQYF.

CDR3 nucleotides: TGTGCCAGCGGGGAGCAAGGCAGGATAAATTCACCCCTCCACTTT. Translation gives CASGEQGRINSPLHF. This chain joins TRBV2 and TRBJ1-6; D is unresolved. The CDR3 has 15 residues. Trimming cost V 8 bases and J 7 bases, with 18 bases left between them. Germline CDR1 reads SNHLY; CDR2 reads FYNNEI.

The chain is built from TRBV5-1 and TRBJ1-1, with unresolved D. The CDR3 is made up of 14 amino acids. Germline V gene sequence: CDR1 SGHRS, CDR2 YFSETQ. V was shortened by 1 base and J by 1 base, with 8 bases between the two germline ends. The DNA of the CDR3 is TGCGCCAGCAGCTTGCTACCTACGAACACTGAAGCTTTCTTT. Protein: CASSLLPTNTEAFF.

The chain links TRBV19 to TRBJ1-5; 7 bases fit TRBD1. The CDR3 has 13 amino acids. With V trimmed by 5 bases and J by 4 bases, 2 bases remained unmatched. In germline, CDR1 is LNHDA, CDR2 SQIVND (reference sequence). CDR3 residues: CASSWDRNQPQHF. Here the CDR3 DNA reads TGTGCCAGTAGTTGGGACAGAAATCAGCCCCAGCATTTT.

The table lists this clone with a count of one. V is TRBV7-9 and J is TRBJ1-1; no clear D gene. The germline V gene encodes CDR1 SEHNR and CDR2 FQNEAQ (reference sequence). This CDR3 is built from 13 residues. V was clipped by 4 bases and J by 0 bases, with 6 bases between them. The CDR3 spells CASSSVLNTEAFF. CDR3 DNA sequence: TGTGCCAGCAGCTCAGTATTGAACACTGAAGCTTTCTTT.

The chain links TRBV5-4 to TRBJ1-2, with TRBD1 matching over 10 bases. Germline CDR1 reads SGHNT; CDR2 reads YYREEE (reference sequence). The trim removed 6 bases at V and 10 bases at J, leaving 18 bases unmatched. This CDR3 spans 16 amino acids. The CDR3 loop is CASTSGPGQGRGPYTF. The CDR3 DNA is TGTGCCAGCACCAGTGGGCCGGGACAGGGGAGAGGTCCCTACACCTTC.

The CDR3 nucleotides read TGTGCCAGCAGCTTAGATTCAGTCAGCTCCTACGAGCAGTACTTC. Translation: CASSLDSVSSYEQYF. The rearrangement joins TRBV11-2 to TRBJ2-7; no reliable D call. This CDR3 has 15 residues. Germline values: CDR1 SGHAT, CDR2 FQNNGV. V lost 0 bases and J lost 0, with 9 bases in between.

The V gene is TRBV21-1, the J gene TRBJ1-1. TRBV21-1 has pseudogene status. CDR3 length equals 16 residues. The CDR3 sequence: CASRESGGPMNTEAFF. CDR3 DNA sequence: TGTGCCAGCAGGGAGAGCGGGGGGCCCATGAACACTGAAGCTTTCTTT.

In this sample, this clone turned up once. The chain combines TRBV7-2 with TRBJ1-2; D is undetermined. This CDR3 region has 13 residues. Looked up from germline, CDR1 is SGHTA and CDR2 is FQGNSA. Trimming left V 4 bases short and J 4 bases short, with 10 bases between. In DNA, the CDR3 is TGTGCCAGCAGCTCCCGCGGACTCTATGGCTACACCTTC. The encoded protein is CASSSRGLYGYTF.

The gene calls are TRBV5-1 and TRBJ2-7; a possible D gene is TRBD2 (6 bases). Germline loops: CDR1 SGHRS, CDR2 YFSETQ. The CDR3 consists of 13 residues. Trimming took 3 bases from V and 3 from J, leaving 10 bases between them. CDR3 nucleotide sequence: TGCGCCAGCAGCTCGGGACTCAACTACGAGCAGTACTTC. Its translation is CASSSGLNYEQYF.

This sequence joins TRBV9 and TRBJ2-3, with D hard to call. This CDR3 spans 14 amino acids. Looked up from germline, CDR1 is SGDLS and CDR2 is YYNGEE. V lost 0 bases and J 2 bases, leaving 7 bases between the germline ends. CDR3 loop: CASSVAAATDTQYF. CDR3 coding DNA: TGTGCCAGCAGCGTAGCGGCGGCCACAGATACGCAGTATTTT.

The V call is TRBV19, the J call TRBJ2-1; TRBD2 matches 8 bases. J was trimmed by 5 bases and V by 5 bases; bases with no gene match: 11. The CDR3 has 16 residues. Germline-derived CDR1 and CDR2 are LNHDA and SQIVND (reference sequence). The CDR3 reads CASSVKSGGPHNEQFF. CDR3 nucleotide sequence: TGTGCCAGTAGTGTGAAGAGCGGGGGACCTCACAATGAGCAGTTCTTC.

The chain is built from TRBV6-6 and TRBJ1-3, with 10 bases aligning to TRBD1. Germline CDR1 is MNHNY and CDR2 is SVGAGI (reference sequence). With 4 bases clipped from V and 2 bases from J, the junction kept 5 bases outside the gene matches. This CDR3 has 16 residues. CDR3 sequence reads: CASSSSGQGAGNTIYF. The CDR3 bases are TGTGCCAGCAGTTCCTCCGGACAGGGGGCTGGAAACACCATATATTTT.

This chain links TRBV6-5 with TRBJ2-1; D call uncertain. Trimming shortened V by 4 bases and J by 7 bases, and 17 bases separated the two germline ends. The CDR3 extends over 15 amino acids. Germline CDR1 reads MNHEY; CDR2 reads SVGAGI. The CDR3 DNA reads as TGTGCCAGCAGTTGGAGCTCGGTGGTTCTGAATGAGCAGTTCTTC. Translation gives CASSWSSVVLNEQFF.

The CDR3 DNA follows: TGTGCCAGCACTAGACAGGGGGCGGGCACTGAAGCTTTCTTT. This gives the protein CASTRQGAGTEAFF. The V gene is TRBV6-5, the J gene TRBJ1-1; TRBD1 agrees at 10 bases. In germline, CDR1 is MNHEY, CDR2 SVGAGI. V gave up 7 bases and J gave up 4 bases; unmatched junction bases: 6. This CDR3 region has 14 residues.

The rearrangement uses TRBV18 and TRBJ1-1, with D unclear. CDR3 length: 13 amino acids. Looked up from germline, CDR1 is KGHSH and CDR2 is LQKENI. V was trimmed by 6 bases and J by 0 bases, leaving 8 bases between them. In DNA, the CDR3 is TGTGCCAGCTCGCCTACGATGAACACTGAAGCTTTCTTT. Protein product: CASSPTMNTEAFF.

The chain has TRBV19 and TRBJ2-3; 10 bases align to TRBD1. The CDR3 is 18 amino acids. V dropped 7 bases and J dropped 1; count of bases not matched to a gene: 14. From germline, CDR1 is LNHDA and CDR2 SQIVND (reference sequence). For the CDR3, the DNA is TGTGCCAGTACCCTCTCGCCGGGACAGGGGTCTCGCACAGATACGCAGTATTTT. Its protein product is CASTLSPGQGSRTDTQYF.